This T cell receptor (beta chain) originates from a study of blood T cell repertoires in COVID-19. Assay: immunoSEQ multiplex PCR; the TCRdb copy retains only in-frame clones and omits some. The profile shows 45,000 to 55,000 clones, more than 80% of them singletons. Germline CDR1 is KGHSH and CDR2 is LQKENI. Trimming pared 1 base from V and 7 bases from J, leaving 8 bases between. This CDR3 is built from 14 residues. There are a few counts of this clone. The same CDR3 also results from other DNA sequences found in this sample. Sequencing was carried out using peripheral blood. V gene TRBV18 combines with J gene TRBJ1-6, with D perhaps matching TRBD1 (6 bases). The TCR sequence derives from a human donor in a cohort sampled during active COVID-19. CDR3 region: CASSPQGENSPLHF. DNA of the CDR3: TGTGCCAGCTCACCACAGGGGGAGAATTCACCCCTCCACTTT.